Following are 6 T cell receptor beta chains from one sample sequenced in a study of yellow fever vaccine responses in identical twins. MiXCR, applied by TCRdb to the RT-PCR reads, yields one record per CDR3 protein. Of under 30,000 distinct CDR3 sequences in the sample, under 80% were seen once. Here the sequenced sample was T cells from blood (PBMCs), unsorted or a sorted subset (not recorded which), taken before or after yellow fever vaccination (not recorded which). These receptors originate from a woman younger than 30 who received the yellow fever vaccine.

This clonotype was recorded a few times. CDR3 sequence: CASSILTDTQYF. The CDR3 bases are TGTGCCAGCAGCATTCTCACAGATACGCAGTATTTT. V is TRBV3-1 and J is TRBJ2-3; D ambiguous. Germline V CDR1 and CDR2: LGHDT, YNNKEL (reference sequence). The CDR3 runs 12 residues. Trimming cost V 5 bases and J 2 bases, with 5 bases left between them.

This chain links TRBV5-4 with TRBJ2-3, with TRBD2 matching over 14 bases. The CDR3 loop spans 16 amino acids. The J segment lost 3 bases and the V segment lost 3 bases, leaving 3 bases of the junction unmatched. Looked up from germline, CDR1 is SGHNT and CDR2 is YYREEE (reference sequence). CDR3 amino acids: CASSWGLAGETDTQYF. The CDR3 DNA sequence: TGTGCCAGCAGCTGGGGACTAGCGGGGGAAACAGATACGCAGTATTTT.

This sequence joins TRBV18 and TRBJ2-1; TRBD1 matches at 8 bases. Per the germline V gene, CDR1 is KGHSH and CDR2 is LQKENI. The CDR3 consists of 19 residues. J was trimmed by 9 bases and V by 3 bases; bases with no gene match: 22. CDR3 loop: CASSPQGALTDGLHCEQFF. The CDR3 coding sequence is TGTGCCAGCTCACCGCAGGGGGCACTCACAGACGGTCTGCATTGTGAGCAGTTCTTC. The full variable domain, in which reference TRBV18 and TRBJ2-1 provide the parts outside the CDR3, is NAGVMQNPRHLVRRRGQEARLRCSPMKGHSHVYWYRQLPEEGLKFMVYLQKENIIDESGMPKERFSAEFPKEGPSILRIQQVVRGDSAAYFCASSPQGALTDGLHCEQFFGPGTRLTVL.

The chain is built from TRBV7-3 and TRBJ2-5, with TRBD2 identical over 8 bases. The germline gives CDR1 SGHTA, CDR2 FQGTGA. The CDR3 totals 14 residues. The V and J ends lost 4 bases and 3 bases, in that order; junction bases with no gene match: 4. CDR3 sequence (DNA): TGTGCCAGCAGCTCCGGACTAGCCGAAGAGACCCAGTACTTC. The encoded protein is CASSSGLAEETQYF.

J is TRBJ2-7 and V is TRBV14; 11 bases map to TRBD1. The germline CDR1 and CDR2 sequences are SGHDN and FVKESK. The CDR3 covers 16 residues. V lost 1 base to trimming and J lost 4 bases; unmatched junction nucleotides: 6. Written as DNA, the CDR3 is TGTGCCAGCAGCCAAGTCGGGACAGGGGGTTGGTACGAGCAGTACTTC. Amino acids: CASSQVGTGGWYEQYF.

J is TRBJ1-4 and V is TRBV7-3, with D possibly being TRBD1 (5 bases). V shed 5 bases and J shed 7 bases, with 17 bases lying between them. In germline, CDR1 is SGHTA, CDR2 FQGTGA. The CDR3 consists of 15 residues. The CDR3 spells CASSLIGGVGEKLFF. In DNA, the CDR3 is TGTGCCAGCAGCCTCATCGGGGGAGTGGGTGAAAAACTGTTTTTT.